Each of the 25 T cell receptor beta chains below was sequenced from the same sample in a study of technical replicates of blood from a handful of donors (dated by TCRdb to the late 2010s). Receptors were amplified or captured by the immunoSEQ multiplex PCR assay. As stored in TCRdb, this immuneACCESS dataset retains in-frame rearrangements with V and J assigned. A fraction of the clones does not appear; measured against another copy, unresolved V genes explain less than half of the discrepancy, and the remainder lacks a known reason. The sample contains almost 70,000 clones, 90% to 95% of them found a single time. The ten largest clones represent about 4.9% of the sample. Input material: PBMCs. The receptors here all came from a human donor in good health. Some clones in this sample may be carry-over from other donors' samples.

This clone was seen only once. The chain recombines TRBV19 with TRBJ1-1; possible D gene TRBD1, 6 bases. The CDR3 is 14 amino acids. Trimming removed 1 base from V and 1 base from J, with 7 bases in between. The V gene's germline CDR1 is LNHDA and CDR2 SQIVND (reference sequence). CDR3 protein: CASSIVQGNTEAFF. The CDR3 coding sequence is TGTGCCAGTAGTATAGTACAGGGGAACACTGAAGCTTTCTTT.

This clone appeared a few times. The chain carries TRBV19 and TRBJ1-3; unclear D gene. CDR1 is LNHDA and CDR2 is SQIVND in the germline V gene (reference sequence). CDR3 length: 17 residues. Trimming stripped 9 bases from V and 0 bases from J, with 21 bases between. CDR3 coding DNA: TGTGCCAGCCTTCGGGGTACTAGCCCGAGCTCTGGAAACACCATATATTTT. This gives the protein CASLRGTSPSSGNTIYF. Full variable domain (missing parts from reference TRBV19 and TRBJ1-3): DGGITQSPKYLFRKEGQNVTLSCEQNLNHDAMYWYRQDPGQGLRLIYYSQIVNDFQKGDIAEGYSVSREKKESFPLTVTSAQKNPTAFYLCASLRGTSPSSGNTIYFGEGSWLTVV.

This chain connects TRBV27 to TRBJ1-6; D is unresolved. CDR1 is MNHEY and CDR2 is SMNVEV in the germline V gene (reference sequence). This CDR3 has 14 residues. The V gene lost 2 bases and the J gene lost 7 bases, with 9 bases spanning the gap. DNA of the CDR3: TGTGCCAGCAGTTTACACGGGAACAATTCACCCCTCCACTTT. As protein: CASSLHGNNSPLHF.

The chain joins TRBV13 to TRBJ2-1; TRBD1 is a possible D gene (6 bases). The CDR3 totals 15 residues. Trimming removed 2 bases from V and 4 bases from J, with 12 bases in between. Germline V gene lookup returns CDR1 PRHDT and CDR2 FYEKMQ (reference sequence). CDR3 DNA sequence: TGTGCCAGCAGCTTACGACAGGTTTTTTACAATGAGCAGTTCTTC. It yields the protein CASSLRQVFYNEQFF. Full variable domain (outside the CDR3, taken from reference TRBV13 and TRBJ2-1): AAGVIQSPRHLIKEKRETATLKCYPIPRHDTVYWYQQGPGQDPQFLISFYEKMQSDKGSIPDRFSAQQFSDYHSELNMSSLELGDSALYFCASSLRQVFYNEQFFGPGTRLTVL.

The chain has TRBV12-5 and TRBJ2-1; maybe TRBD1 (6 bases). With 3 bases removed from V and 5 bases from J, the gap between germline ends came to 14 bases. This CDR3 has 15 residues. Germline CDR1 LGHNT, CDR2 FRNRAP. For the CDR3, the DNA is TGTGCTAGTGGTTTTGTCAGGGGAACCGACAATGAGCAGTTCTTC. Encoded protein: CASGFVRGTDNEQFF.

V gene TRBV27 combines with J gene TRBJ2-3, with 14 bases identical to TRBD2. Trimming took 3 bases from V and 6 from J; bases not matched to a gene: 23. CDR1 and CDR2 from the germline V gene are MNHEY and SMNVEV (reference sequence). The CDR3 extends over 22 amino acids. As DNA, the CDR3 is TGTGCCAGCAGTTTCCTCCCCCTGACTAGCGGGGGGGGGAAGGAACTGCGCGATACGCAGTATTTT. This codes for CASSFLPLTSGGGKELRDTQYF.

The chain has TRBV29-1 and TRBJ2-3; TRBD1 might be the D (7 bases). Germline V lookup: CDR1 SQVTM, CDR2 ANQGSEA. The CDR3 spans 13 residues. Trimming pared 6 bases from V and 3 bases from J, leaving 13 bases between. Written as DNA, the CDR3 is TGCAGCGTAGGAGGGACAGTTACAGATACGCAGTATTTT. The encoded protein is CSVGGTVTDTQYF.

V is TRBV10-3 and J is TRBJ1-2; 9 nucleotides agree with TRBD1. Germline V CDR1 and CDR2: ENHRY, SYGVKD. The CDR3 is 15 amino acids. V dropped 4 bases and J dropped 1; count of bases not matched to a gene: 4. CDR3 residues: CAISGGTGLNYGYTF. The CDR3 DNA reads as TGTGCCATCAGTGGGGGGACAGGGCTTAACTATGGCTACACCTTC.

The count of this clone is one. The chain employs TRBV10-3 and TRBJ1-3, with D tentatively TRBD1 (5 bases). Between the trimmed V and J ends, which lost 9 bases and 0 bases, there was a span of 12 bases. Germline CDR1 and CDR2: ENHRY and SYGVKD. The CDR3 has 14 residues. DNA of the CDR3: TGTGCCATTGGCAGGGAAGCCTCTGGAAACACCATATATTTT. Its protein is CAIGREASGNTIYF.

The chain is built from TRBV10-1 and TRBJ1-6; D call uncertain. Germline lookup yields CDR1 WNHNN and CDR2 SYGVQD (reference sequence). V was cut by 11 bases and J by 9 bases, with 14 bases left in between. The CDR3 totals 12 residues. The CDR3 nucleotides read TGCGCCGGTCGGGATTGGGGTTCACCCCTCCACTTT. This translates into CAGRDWGSPLHF.

The chain carries TRBV25-1 and TRBJ2-1; D unclear. CDR3 length: 17 residues. The germline V gene encodes CDR1 MGHDK and CDR2 SYGVNS. Trimming removed 1 base at V and 0 bases at J, with 13 bases between. The CDR3 DNA reads as TGTGCCAGCAGTGAATCGGCTGCGCCTAGCTCCTACAATGAGCAGTTCTTC. The encoded protein is CASSESAAPSSYNEQFF.

This clone was seen only once. The J gene is TRBJ1-5, the V gene TRBV4-1; a possible D gene is TRBD1 (6 bases). This CDR3 contains 15 residues. Between the trimmed V and J ends, which lost 1 base and 4 bases, there was a span of 11 bases. The germline gives CDR1 MGHRA, CDR2 YSYEKL. The CDR3 DNA is TGCGCCAGCAGCCAAGCGGACAGAGCTAATCAGCCCCAGCATTTT. Protein sequence: CASSQADRANQPQHF.

This clone was observed a single time. The chain joins TRBV7-2 to TRBJ1-2, with D possibly matching TRBD1 (5 bases). CDR1 is SGHTA, CDR2 FQGNSA, per germline. The ends were cut back, 1 base at V and 5 bases at J, with 8 bases in the middle. This CDR3 region has 13 residues. Here the CDR3 DNA reads TGTGCCAGCAGCTTAGGCAGGGTGTATGGCTACACCTTC. Translation gives CASSLGRVYGYTF.

The chain carries TRBV30 and TRBJ2-1; D possibly corresponds to TRBD2 (5 bases). Germline V lookup: CDR1 GTSNPN, CDR2 SVGIG (reference sequence). This CDR3 contains 15 residues. Trimming took 3 bases from V and 6 from J, leaving 18 bases between them. In DNA, the CDR3 is TGTGCCTGGAGGGCAGGTATTTTAGGGAGCAATGAGCAGTTCTTC. Translated: CAWRAGILGSNEQFF.

The chain links TRBV7-2 to TRBJ2-5; D gene unclear. Trimming removed 5 bases from V and 0 bases from J, with 4 bases in between. The CDR3 has 12 residues. CDR1 SGHTA and CDR2 FQGNSA come from the germline V gene. The chain's CDR3 is CASSRYQETQYF. For the CDR3, the DNA is TGTGCCAGCAGCCGTTACCAAGAGACCCAGTACTTC.

Only one count was recorded for this clone. V usage is TRBV6-5 and J usage is TRBJ2-5; TRBD1 agrees at 8 bases. V lost 5 bases to trimming and J lost 5 bases; unmatched junction nucleotides: 7. Germline CDR1 reads MNHEY; CDR2 reads SVGAGI. The CDR3 is made up of 14 amino acids. CDR3 in amino acids: CASSKQGGVETQYF. Written as DNA, the CDR3 is TGTGCCAGCAGTAAACAGGGGGGCGTCGAGACCCAGTACTTC.

The chain employs TRBV4-3 and TRBJ1-2; D is possibly TRBD1 (6 bases). Germline lookup yields CDR1 LGHNA and CDR2 YSLEER. Trimming removed 0 bases from V and 10 bases from J, with 18 bases in between. The CDR3 has 15 amino acids. CDR3 region: CASSQDWRGQTNYTF. Here the CDR3 DNA reads TGCGCCAGCAGCCAAGATTGGCGTGGACAGACAAACTACACCTTC.

V gene TRBV12-5 combines with J gene TRBJ2-7, with TRBD1 identical over 8 bases. CDR3 size: 16 residues. V dropped 0 bases and J dropped 4; count of bases not matched to a gene: 8. Germline lookup yields CDR1 LGHNT and CDR2 FRNRAP. The CDR3 spells CASGLVLGRGQYEQYF. CDR3 in DNA: TGTGCTAGTGGTTTGGTACTGGGCAGGGGGCAATACGAGCAGTACTTC.

The rearrangement uses TRBV7-3 and TRBJ2-1; 10 bases agree with TRBD2. The CDR3 loop spans 20 amino acids. The trim removed 2 bases at V and 6 bases at J, leaving 19 bases unmatched. Germline V gene data show CDR1 as SGHTA and CDR2 as FQGTGA. The CDR3 sequence is CASSLSLGAKAGGPGNEQFF. As DNA, the CDR3 is TGTGCCAGCAGCTTATCCCTGGGGGCAAAAGCGGGAGGGCCGGGCAATGAGCAGTTCTTC.

The genes are TRBV29-1 and TRBJ1-5; 7 nucleotides align to TRBD1. The CDR3 runs to 13 residues. V dropped 6 bases and J dropped 3; count of bases not matched to a gene: 5. The germline V gene has CDR1 SQVTM and CDR2 ANQGSEA. DNA of the CDR3: TGCAGCGTGGCGGGACAGTACAATCAGCCCCAGCATTTT. It translates to CSVAGQYNQPQHF.

The rearrangement joins TRBV27 to TRBJ2-1, with D maybe TRBD1 (5 bases). Trimming pared 8 bases from V and 7 bases from J, leaving 18 bases between. From germline, CDR1 is MNHEY and CDR2 SMNVEV (reference sequence). The CDR3 covers 14 residues. The CDR3 DNA is TGTGCCAGCGGGTTGTGGACACCGGGTAATGAGCAGTTCTTC. Protein product: CASGLWTPGNEQFF.

DNA of the CDR3: TGCGCCAGCAGCTTGGGGTCGACAGTCACAGATACGCAGTATTTT. Its protein product is CASSLGSTVTDTQYF. The rearrangement links TRBV5-1 to TRBJ2-3; possible D gene TRBD1, 5 bases. Trimming pared 0 bases from V and 2 bases from J, leaving 10 bases between. Germline V lookup: CDR1 SGHRS, CDR2 YFSETQ. The CDR3 has 15 amino acids.

The rearrangement joins TRBV5-1 to TRBJ1-1; TRBD1 might be the D (6 bases). The ends were cut back, 4 bases at V and 5 bases at J, with 18 bases in the middle. Germline V CDR1 and CDR2: SGHRS, YFSETQ. This CDR3 spans 15 amino acids. The CDR3 coding sequence is TGCGCCAGCAGCGCGGGCGAGGGGGTAACTACTGAAGCTTTCTTT. It codes for CASSAGEGVTTEAFF.

This clone was observed a handful of times. The chain joins TRBV9 to TRBJ1-1; a possible D gene is TRBD1 (5 bases). Per the germline V gene, CDR1 is SGDLS and CDR2 is YYNGEE. The CDR3 is 15 amino acids. V was cut by 0 bases and J by 4 bases, with 13 bases left in between. The chain's CDR3 is CASSVEADGGTEAFF. As DNA, the CDR3 is TGTGCCAGCAGCGTAGAGGCGGACGGGGGCACTGAAGCTTTCTTT. The complete variable domain, with remaining parts taken from reference TRBV9 and TRBJ1-1, reads DSGVTQTPKHLITATGQRVTLRCSPRSGDLSVYWYQQSLDQGLQFLIQYYNGEERAKGNILERFSAQQFPDLHSELNLSSLELGDSALYFCASSVEADGGTEAFFGQGTRLTVV.

The chain couples TRBV5-4 to TRBJ2-1; D call uncertain. CDR1 SGHNT and CDR2 YYREEE come from the germline V gene (reference sequence). The V end was cut by 0 bases, the J end by 7 bases, with 14 bases between. The CDR3 sequence is 15 residues long. DNA of the CDR3: TGTGCCAGCAGCTTGGGTGGGCACCTCAGGAATGAGCAGTTCTTC. It encodes CASSLGGHLRNEQFF. Supplemented by reference TRBV5-4 and TRBJ2-1, the full variable domain reads ETGVTQSPTHLIKTRGQQVTLRCSSQSGHNTVSWYQQALGQGPQFIFQYYREEENGRGNFPPRFSGLQFPNYSSELNVNALELDDSALYLCASSLGGHLRNEQFFGPGTRLTVL.